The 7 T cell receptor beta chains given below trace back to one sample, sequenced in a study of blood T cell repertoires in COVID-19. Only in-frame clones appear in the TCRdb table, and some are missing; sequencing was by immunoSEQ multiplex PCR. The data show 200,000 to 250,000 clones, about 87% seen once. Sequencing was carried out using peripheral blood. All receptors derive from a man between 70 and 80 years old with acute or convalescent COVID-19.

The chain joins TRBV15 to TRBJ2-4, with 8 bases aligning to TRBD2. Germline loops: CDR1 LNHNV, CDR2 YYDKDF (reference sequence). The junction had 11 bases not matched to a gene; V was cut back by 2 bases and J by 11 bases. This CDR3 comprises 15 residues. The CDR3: CATSRHGTSSPVQYF. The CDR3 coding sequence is TGTGCCACCAGCAGACACGGGACTAGTTCCCCAGTTCAGTACTTC.

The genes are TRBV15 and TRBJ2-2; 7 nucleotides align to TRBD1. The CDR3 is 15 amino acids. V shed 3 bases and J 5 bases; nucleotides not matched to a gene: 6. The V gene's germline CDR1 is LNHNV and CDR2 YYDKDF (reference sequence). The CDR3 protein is CATSRYRDSTGELFF. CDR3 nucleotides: TGTGCCACCAGCAGGTACCGGGACAGTACCGGGGAGCTGTTTTTT.

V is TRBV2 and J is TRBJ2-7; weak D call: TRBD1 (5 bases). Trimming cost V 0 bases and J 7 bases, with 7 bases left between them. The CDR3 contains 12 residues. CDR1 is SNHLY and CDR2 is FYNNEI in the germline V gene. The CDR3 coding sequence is TGTGCCAGCAGTGAAGCCCGGACAGAGCAGTACTTC. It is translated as CASSEARTEQYF.

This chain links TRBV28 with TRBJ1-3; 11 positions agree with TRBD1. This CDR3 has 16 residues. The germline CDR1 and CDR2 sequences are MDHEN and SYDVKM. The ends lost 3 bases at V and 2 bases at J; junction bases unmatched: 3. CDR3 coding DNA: TGTGCCAGCAGTTTCGGGGACAGGGGGACTGGAAACACCATATATTTT. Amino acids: CASSFGDRGTGNTIYF.

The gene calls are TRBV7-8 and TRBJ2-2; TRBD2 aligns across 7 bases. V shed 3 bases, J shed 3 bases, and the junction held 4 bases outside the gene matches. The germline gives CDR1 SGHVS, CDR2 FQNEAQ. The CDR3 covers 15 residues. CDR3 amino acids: CASSFREADTGELFF. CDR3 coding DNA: TGTGCCAGCAGCTTCCGGGAGGCGGACACCGGGGAGCTGTTTTTT.

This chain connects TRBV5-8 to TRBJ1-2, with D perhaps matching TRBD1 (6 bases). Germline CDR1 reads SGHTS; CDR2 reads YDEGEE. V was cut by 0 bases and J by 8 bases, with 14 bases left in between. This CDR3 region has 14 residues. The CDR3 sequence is CASSLEGRGRGYTF. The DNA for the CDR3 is TGTGCCAGCAGCTTGGAAGGCAGGGGACGGGGCTACACCTTC.

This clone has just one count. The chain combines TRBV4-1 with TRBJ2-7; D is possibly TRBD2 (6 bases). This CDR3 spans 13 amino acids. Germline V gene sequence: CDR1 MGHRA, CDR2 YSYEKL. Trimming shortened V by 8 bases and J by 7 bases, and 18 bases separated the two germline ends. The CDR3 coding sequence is TGCGCCAGCGGCGTGACGGAAGGACTAGAGCAGTACTTC. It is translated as CASGVTEGLEQYF.